Here is one T cell receptor (beta chain) with its context. The data stem from a study of blood T cell repertoires in COVID-19. Study information: Samples taken during acute and convalescent COVID-19 were collected in the United States, Italy and Spain. PBMCs, B-cell-depleted T cells, or T cells were the source of the cDNA or gDNA that made up the material.

Per the original methods: The assay estimated nucleated cells by amplifying reference gene primers. Produced via immunoSEQ multiplex PCR; TCRdb's table is partial and in-frame only. From that table come the V and J calls and clone size; the DNA was used to work out D and trimming. The data contain about 240,000 clones, roughly 80% of them singletons. The V and J ends lost 0 bases and 12 bases, in that order; junction bases with no gene match: 4. CDR1 is LGHNA, CDR2 YSLEER, per germline. The CDR3 extends over 15 amino acids. The sample consisted of peripheral blood. This clonotype was sampled from a woman between 18 and 30 years old with acute or convalescent COVID-19. V is TRBV4-3 and J is TRBJ2-1, with 14 bases identical to TRBD2. The CDR3: CASSQDPGTSGRQFF. CDR3 bases: TGCGCCAGCAGCCAAGACCCTGGGACTAGCGGGAGGCAGTTCTTC.